What follows are 26 T cell receptor beta chains derived from one specimen sequenced in a study of response to subunit inactivated influenza vaccine. Each CDR3 protein is one row after TCRdb ran MiXCR on the RT-PCR reads. The sample carries 650,000 to 700,000 distinct CDR3 sequences, approximately 14% recorded once. The sample in question was PBMCs from blood, obtained 11 to 12 days after vaccination. The receptors derive from a man aged 45 to 65 who received an inactivated influenza vaccine.

This rearrangement joins TRBV7-9 to TRBJ1-1; no definite D call. The CDR3 is 13 amino acids. Germline V gene data show CDR1 as SEHNR and CDR2 as FQNEAQ (reference sequence). The ends were cut back, 7 bases at V and 7 bases at J, with 16 bases in the middle. The CDR3 is CASTFTRSGEAFF. CDR3 nucleotide sequence: TGTGCCAGCACCTTTACCCGGTCGGGTGAAGCTTTCTTT.

This clonotype came up a few times. The chain uses TRBV29-1 and TRBJ2-5, with 8 bases lining up with TRBD2. This CDR3 spans 17 amino acids. CDR1 is SQVTM, CDR2 ANQGSEA, per germline. With 7 bases clipped from V and 1 base from J, the junction kept 17 bases outside the gene matches. DNA for the CDR3: TGCAGCGCGTCGGGAGGGAGTGTTAGCGGGGTCCAAGAGACCCAGTACTTC. Its protein is CSASGGSVSGVQETQYF.

The genes are TRBV5-1 and TRBJ2-3, with TRBD1 matching 7 bases. The length of the CDR3 is 15 residues. Germline V gene lookup returns CDR1 SGHRS and CDR2 YFSETQ. The V segment lost 6 bases and the J segment 4 bases; nucleotides outside the gene matches: 11. The CDR3 protein is CASTNRGGYADTQYF. For the CDR3, the DNA is TGCGCCAGCACAAACAGGGGTGGCTATGCAGATACGCAGTATTTT.

The chain has TRBV6-2 or TRBV6-3 and TRBJ1-1; 7 nucleotides match TRBD1. Trimming removed 5 bases from V and 5 bases from J; junction bases left unmatched: 8. Germline loops: CDR1 MNHEY, CDR2 SVGEGT. The CDR3 loop spans 14 amino acids. The CDR3, as DNA: TGTGCCAGCAGTGTTCGACAGGGTCTTACTGAAGCTTTCTTT. As protein: CASSVRQGLTEAFF.

This clonotype was counted only a few times. The V gene is TRBV4-2, the J gene TRBJ2-7, with a weak D call TRBD2 (7 bases). The V gene lost 0 bases and the J gene lost 3 bases, with 18 bases spanning the gap. Per germline, CDR1 LGHNA and CDR2 YNFKEQ. The CDR3 runs to 17 residues. This CDR3 reads CASSQDWAGARYYEQYF. The CDR3 DNA is TGTGCCAGCAGCCAAGATTGGGCGGGGGCCCGATACTACGAGCAGTACTTC.

The table lists this clonotype with a few counts. The chain recombines TRBV2 with TRBJ2-3; 13 bases align to TRBD2. Trimming at V came to 8 bases and at J to 4 bases, leaving 6 bases not matched to a gene. Germline V lookup: CDR1 SNHLY, CDR2 FYNNEI. The CDR3 is 15 residues long. CDR3 sequence: CASGGLAGFSDTQYF. Here the CDR3 DNA reads TGTGCCAGCGGGGGACTAGCGGGATTTTCAGATACGCAGTATTTT.

This clonotype occurred many times. The rearrangement joins TRBV5-1 to TRBJ2-7; 12 positions agree with TRBD1. This CDR3 has 15 residues. J gave up 5 bases and V 1 base, and 4 bases lay outside the gene matches. CDR1 is SGHRS, CDR2 YFSETQ, per germline. This chain's CDR3 is CASSLSGTGGDEQYF. DNA for the CDR3: TGCGCCAGCAGCTTGAGTGGGACAGGGGGCGACGAGCAGTACTTC. The variable domain in full, completed from reference TRBV5-1 and TRBJ2-7, reads KAGVTQTPRYLIKTRGQQVTLSCSPISGHRSVSWYQQTPGQGLQFLFEYFSETQRNKGNFPGRFSGRQFSNSRSEMNVSTLELGDSALYLCASSLSGTGGDEQYFGPGTRLTVT.

This clonotype occurred a few times. V and J are TRBV9 and TRBJ2-7; TRBD1 aligns across 11 bases. CDR1 and CDR2 (germline): SGDLS, YYNGEE. The CDR3 runs to 15 residues. V gave up 4 bases and J gave up 5 bases; unmatched junction bases: 8. The CDR3 bases are TGTGCCAGCAGCCCGCCGGACAGGGGGCTCCACGAGCAGTACTTC. It translates to CASSPPDRGLHEQYF.

CDR3 bases: TGTGCCAGCGGCGCTTACAGGGACCCGAACACCGGGGAGCTGTTTTTT. Amino acid sequence: CASGAYRDPNTGELFF. The chain couples TRBV2 to TRBJ2-2, with D perhaps TRBD1 (6 bases). Germline assignment: CDR1 SNHLY and CDR2 FYNNEI. This CDR3 has 16 amino acids. V lost 8 bases to trimming and J lost 0 bases, with 16 bases between them. Drawing the rest from reference TRBV2 and TRBJ2-2, the complete variable domain is EPEVTQTPSHQVTQMGQEVILRCVPISNHLYFYWYRQILGQKVEFLVSFYNNEISEKSEIFDDQFSVERPDGSNFTLKIRSTKLEDSAMYFCASGAYRDPNTGELFFGEGSRLTVL.

This clonotype was observed a few times. The chain is built from TRBV7-2 and TRBJ1-2; the match to TRBD1 covers 9 bases. The trim removed 5 bases at V and 8 bases at J, leaving 12 bases unmatched. The CDR3 totals 15 residues. In germline, CDR1 is SGHTA, CDR2 FQGNSA. The CDR3 nucleotides are TGTGCCAGCAGCCTAAATCGGGGACAGGGTGGAGGCTACACCTTC. This translates into CASSLNRGQGGGYTF.

This clonotype was recorded a few times. This sequence joins TRBV29-1 and TRBJ2-5; no definite D call. The CDR3 spans 12 residues. Trimming removed 8 bases at V and 5 bases at J, with 15 bases between. Germline V gene lookup returns CDR1 SQVTM and CDR2 ANQGSEA. CDR3 in amino acids: CSNSELGETQYF. In DNA, the CDR3 is TGCAGCAACTCAGAGCTGGGCGAGACCCAGTACTTC.

The rearrangement uses TRBV20-1 and TRBJ2-5; D is possibly TRBD1 (6 bases). The germline V and J ends were trimmed by 2 bases and 5 bases, with 9 bases remaining between them. This CDR3 is built from 12 residues. In germline, CDR1 is DFQATT, CDR2 SNEGSKA (reference sequence). The CDR3 region is CSARTGMETQYF. The CDR3 bases are TGCAGTGCTAGAACAGGGATGGAGACCCAGTACTTC.

J is TRBJ2-2 and V is TRBV7-6; 9 bases align to TRBD1. J gave up 2 bases and V 2 bases, and 3 bases lay outside the gene matches. The germline V gene encodes CDR1 SGHVS and CDR2 FNYEAQ. The CDR3 runs 16 residues. CDR3 in amino acids: CASSLLGQGNTGELFF. The CDR3 nucleotides read TGTGCCAGCAGCTTACTGGGACAGGGTAACACCGGGGAGCTGTTTTTT. Looking up the rest from reference TRBV7-6 and TRBJ2-2 gives the full variable domain: GAGVSQSPRYKVTKRGQDVALRCDPISGHVSLYWYRQALGQGPEFLTYFNYEAQQDKSGLPNDRFSAERPEGSISTLTIQRTEQRDSAMYRCASSLLGQGNTGELFFGEGSRLTVL.

The V gene is TRBV2, the J gene TRBJ2-7, with unresolved D. CDR3 size: 12 residues. The germline V gene encodes CDR1 SNHLY and CDR2 FYNNEI. V lost 7 bases and J lost 0, with 7 bases in between. CDR3 region: CASKLSSYEQYF. CDR3 nucleotides: TGTGCCAGCAAACTTTCCTCCTACGAGCAGTACTTC. Looking up the rest from reference TRBV2 and TRBJ2-7 gives the full variable domain: EPEVTQTPSHQVTQMGQEVILRCVPISNHLYFYWYRQILGQKVEFLVSFYNNEISEKSEIFDDQFSVERPDGSNFTLKIRSTKLEDSAMYFCASKLSSYEQYFGPGTRLTVT.

On this clonotype: Sequence at one end of the junction differs from germline and may be a read error. This chain connects TRBV7-2 to TRBJ2-7; D not resolved. CDR1 and CDR2 from the germline V gene are SGHTA and FQGNSA. CDR3 length: 13 residues. CDR3 DNA sequence: TGTGTCAGCAGCTTAGGCTCCCAGGCTATGCAGTACTTC. Amino acid sequence: CVSSLGSQAMQYF. The complete variable domain, with remaining parts taken from reference TRBV7-2 and TRBJ2-7, reads GAGVSQSPSNKVTEKGKDVELRCDPISGHTALYWYRQSLGQGLEFLIYFQGNSAPDKSGLPSDRFSAERTGGSVSTLTIQRTQQEDSAVYLCVSSLGSQAMQYFGPGTRLTVT.

V and J are TRBV7-2 and TRBJ2-3, with TRBD2 as a possible D gene (6 bases). There are 15 residues in the CDR3. Germline V lookup: CDR1 SGHTA, CDR2 FQGNSA. V lost 6 bases to trimming and J lost 2 bases, with 15 bases between them. As DNA, the CDR3 is TGTGCCAGCAGTCGAGTAGCGGTCAACACAGATACGCAGTATTTT. Protein: CASSRVAVNTDTQYF.

This clonotype appeared a few times. The chain is built from TRBV5-1 and TRBJ2-5; the D call may be TRBD1 or TRBD2 (6 bases each). Germline assignment: CDR1 SGHRS and CDR2 YFSETQ. V lost 4 bases and J lost 5, with 21 bases in between. The length of the CDR3 is 16 residues. CDR3 sequence: CASSEGGRSSGETQYF. CDR3 DNA: TGCGCCAGCAGCGAGGGGGGCCGATCCAGTGGGGAGACCCAGTACTTC.

This clonotype was detected a few times. The CDR3 sequence: CASSSHRQGPNEKLFF. CDR3 bases: TGTGCCAGCAGTTCCCATCGACAGGGACCCAATGAAAAACTGTTTTTT. The chain combines TRBV27 with TRBJ1-4; 7 bases map to TRBD1. CDR1 and CDR2 from the germline V gene are MNHEY and SMNVEV (reference sequence). The CDR3 has 16 amino acids. J gave up 5 bases and V 4 bases, and 10 bases lay outside the gene matches.

This clonotype has a count of ten or more. The V and J genes are TRBV6-5 and TRBJ2-7; D not resolved. Germline V lookup: CDR1 MNHEY, CDR2 SVGAGI. Trimming pared 4 bases from V and 4 bases from J, leaving 14 bases between. This CDR3 is 14 amino acids long. The CDR3 region is CASSLSATSYEQYF. CDR3 nucleotide sequence: TGTGCCAGCAGTTTATCGGCTACTTCATACGAGCAGTACTTC.

The chain links TRBV7-6 to TRBJ2-4; the D is unclear. The CDR3 totals 16 residues. V lost 5 bases, J lost 9 bases, and 23 bases lay in between. Germline V gene sequence: CDR1 SGHVS, CDR2 FNYEAQ. The CDR3 nucleotides are TGTGCCAGCAGCCTCTACTCGGGTCACGAAGACGGCATTCAGTACTTC. Encoded protein: CASSLYSGHEDGIQYF. The complete variable domain, with remaining parts taken from reference TRBV7-6 and TRBJ2-4, reads GAGVSQSPRYKVTKRGQDVALRCDPISGHVSLYWYRQALGQGPEFLTYFNYEAQQDKSGLPNDRFSAERPEGSISTLTIQRTEQRDSAMYRCASSLYSGHEDGIQYFGAGTRLSVL.

V is TRBV20-1 and J is TRBJ1-6, with 9 bases identical to TRBD1. The CDR3 loop spans 15 amino acids. V lost 3 bases, J lost 7 bases, and 7 bases stayed unmatched. Germline V gene data show CDR1 as DFQATT and CDR2 as SNEGSKA (reference sequence). The DNA for the CDR3 is TGCAGTGCTAGGGGACAGGGAAAAACCAATTCACCCCTCCACTTT. Amino acid sequence: CSARGQGKTNSPLHF.

V is TRBV27 and J is TRBJ2-7, with D perhaps given as TRBD1 or TRBD2 (6 bases each). The CDR3 is 15 residues long. Trimming left V 5 bases short and J 4 bases short, with 18 bases between. Germline CDR1 is MNHEY and CDR2 is SMNVEV (reference sequence). The CDR3: CASSRRGGRSYEQYF. The CDR3 nucleotides are TGTGCCAGCAGTCGTCGTGGGGGGCGTTCGTACGAGCAGTACTTC.

This clonotype was observed a handful of times. The chain has TRBV20-1 and TRBJ2-2, with 15 bases fitting TRBD2. Germline trimming cut 3 bases from V and 4 bases from J; bases unmatched to any gene: 3. CDR1 and CDR2 from the germline V gene are DFQATT and SNEGSKA (reference sequence). The CDR3 runs to 16 residues. The CDR3 loop reads CSARGLAGGFTGELFF. In nucleotides, the CDR3 is TGCAGTGCTAGGGGACTAGCGGGAGGCTTCACCGGGGAGCTGTTTTTT.

This clonotype showed up just a few times. The V gene is TRBV20-1, the J gene TRBJ1-4; D uncertain. Trimming shortened V by 3 bases and J by 6 bases, and 11 bases separated the two germline ends. Germline CDR1 is DFQATT and CDR2 is SNEGSKA (reference sequence). This CDR3 comprises 13 residues. CDR3 coding DNA: TGCAGTGCTAGTGAACGGTTTTATGAAAAACTGTTTTTT. Translated, it gives CSASERFYEKLFF.

This clonotype was counted at least ten times. The chain recombines TRBV12-3 or TRBV12-4 with TRBJ2-1, with 9 bases fitting TRBD1. The ends lost 4 bases at V and 3 bases at J; junction bases unmatched: 7. The CDR3 totals 16 residues. CDR3 amino acids: CASSYSGTGFYNEQFF. In DNA form, the CDR3 reads TGTGCCAGCAGTTACTCCGGGACAGGGTTCTACAATGAGCAGTTCTTC.

CDR3 sequence (DNA): TGTGCCAGCAGTTTTTTTGAGCTACAGGGGCTTTATGAAAAACTGTTTTTT. Encoded protein: CASSFFELQGLYEKLFF. This chain uses TRBV12-3 or TRBV12-4 with TRBJ1-4; TRBD1 aligns across 7 bases. The CDR3 is 17 amino acids. Losses at the gene ends were 3 bases for V and 6 bases for J; bases not matched to a gene: 13.